A selection of T cell receptor beta chains follows, all from one sample in a study of blood T cell repertoires in COVID-19. Assay used: immunoSEQ multiplex PCR; TCRdb lists only in-frame clones, some missing. Of about 200,000 clones listed, roughly three quarters are singletons. Sample: PBMCs or T cells enriched from blood (not recorded which). The receptors were gathered from a woman between 50 and 59 years old with acute COVID-19. CDR3s include the opening cysteine and the closing phenylalanine or tryptophan. The order of the fields is D gene, clone size, V gene, J gene, CDR3 length, CDR3 DNA, CDR3 protein. A D gene is named only where the DNA matches it firmly. Size tells how often a clone was seen (once, few, many) or the class of an expanded clone, and some rows leave it out.

d_call: .; clone_size: once; v_call: TRBV6-4; j_call: TRBJ2-6; cdr3_length: 13; cdr3_nt: TGTGCCAGCAGTGACTCGACTCGGAACGTCCTGACTTTC; cdr3_aa: CASSDSTRNVLTF
d_call: .; clone_size: .; v_call: TRBV5-6; j_call: TRBJ2-3; cdr3_length: 13; cdr3_nt: TGTGCCAGCAGCTTGCGGTCGAGAGATACGCAGTATTTT; cdr3_aa: CASSLRSRDTQYF
d_call: TRBD1; clone_size: .; v_call: TRBV5-1; j_call: TRBJ1-3; cdr3_length: 15; cdr3_nt: TGCGCCAGCAGCTTGACGGGACAGGCCGGAAACACCATATATTTT; cdr3_aa: CASSLTGQAGNTIYF
d_call: .; clone_size: few; v_call: TRBV6-5; j_call: TRBJ2-2; cdr3_length: 14; cdr3_nt: TGTGCCAGCAGTTACTCCGAGGTCACCGGGGAGCTGTTTTTT; cdr3_aa: CASSYSEVTGELFF
d_call: TRBD1; clone_size: .; v_call: TRBV19; j_call: TRBJ1-2; cdr3_length: 15; cdr3_nt: TGTGCCAGTAGTCACCGCAGGGGGCTCGGCTATGGCTACACCTTC; cdr3_aa: CASSHRRGLGYGYTF
d_call: .; clone_size: .; v_call: TRBV9; j_call: TRBJ2-5; cdr3_length: 13; cdr3_nt: TGTGCCAGCAGCGTAGCCCCCGAGGAGACCCAGTACTTC; cdr3_aa: CASSVAPEETQYF
d_call: TRBD1; clone_size: .; v_call: TRBV28; j_call: TRBJ1-2; cdr3_length: 16; cdr3_nt: TGTGCCAGCAGGCAGATGGGACAGGGACAATTCGGTGGCTACACCTTC; cdr3_aa: CASRQMGQGQFGGYTF
d_call: .; clone_size: .; v_call: TRBV2; j_call: TRBJ2-5; cdr3_length: 17; cdr3_nt: TGTGCCAGCAGGGACACTAGAACAGGGGGGAGGGGAGAGACCCAGTACTTC; cdr3_aa: CASRDTRTGGRGETQYF
d_call: .; clone_size: .; v_call: TRBV2; j_call: TRBJ1-2; cdr3_length: 12; cdr3_nt: TGTGCCAGCAGACAGACGTTGGATGGCTACACCTTC; cdr3_aa: CASRQTLDGYTF
d_call: TRBD2; clone_size: .; v_call: TRBV3-1/TRBV3-2; j_call: TRBJ2-5; cdr3_length: 18; cdr3_nt: TGTGCCAGCAGCCAAGATCAGAGCGGGGGCGGGTGGACGGAGACCCAGTACTTC; cdr3_aa: CASSQDQSGGGWTETQYF
d_call: .; clone_size: .; v_call: TRBV9; j_call: TRBJ2-1; cdr3_length: 14; cdr3_nt: TGTGCCAGCAGTACAGGGACCTCATACAATGAGCAGTTCTTC; cdr3_aa: CASSTGTSYNEQFF
d_call: TRBD1; clone_size: .; v_call: TRBV10-3; j_call: TRBJ1-2; cdr3_length: 12; cdr3_nt: TGTGCCATCAGCGATACAGGGGATGGCTACACCTTC; cdr3_aa: CAISDTGDGYTF
d_call: TRBD2; clone_size: .; v_call: TRBV5-1; j_call: TRBJ2-5; cdr3_length: 15; cdr3_nt: TGCGCCAGCAGCCGCCAGCGGGGGGCCCGGGAGACCCAGTACTTC; cdr3_aa: CASSRQRGARETQYF
d_call: .; clone_size: .; v_call: TRBV30; j_call: TRBJ1-4; cdr3_length: 13; cdr3_nt: TGTGCCTGGAGTCACAAAAAAGTAGAAAAACTGTTTTTT; cdr3_aa: CAWSHKKVEKLFF
d_call: TRBD1; clone_size: .; v_call: TRBV5-1; j_call: TRBJ1-4; cdr3_length: 16; cdr3_nt: TGCGCCAGCAGCTTGCGGACAGGGGTAACCGATGAAAAACTGTTTTTT; cdr3_aa: CASSLRTGVTDEKLFF
d_call: TRBD1; clone_size: few; v_call: TRBV29-1; j_call: TRBJ1-1; cdr3_length: 13; cdr3_nt: TGCAGCGGAGGAGGACAGGGTCGGGGAGAGGCTTTCTTT; cdr3_aa: CSGGGQGRGEAFF
d_call: TRBD1; clone_size: .; v_call: TRBV10-3; j_call: TRBJ2-1; cdr3_length: 15; cdr3_nt: TGTGCCATCAGTGATCCGGGACAGGGCACAAATGAGCAGTTCTTC; cdr3_aa: CAISDPGQGTNEQFF
d_call: .; clone_size: once; v_call: TRBV10-3; j_call: TRBJ1-1; cdr3_length: 17; cdr3_nt: TGTGCCATCAGTGAACGTCAAAACAGGGAGAAGAACACTGAAGCTTTCTTT; cdr3_aa: CAISERQNREKNTEAFF
d_call: .; clone_size: .; v_call: TRBV4-3; j_call: TRBJ1-4; cdr3_length: 16; cdr3_nt: TGCGCCAGCAGCCAGGGTTCCTGGAGGGTTAATGAAAAACTGTTTTTT; cdr3_aa: CASSQGSWRVNEKLFF
d_call: TRBD1; clone_size: once; v_call: TRBV6-5; j_call: TRBJ1-1; cdr3_length: 12; cdr3_nt: TGTGCCAGCAGTAGACAGGGGCATGAAGCTTTCTTT; cdr3_aa: CASSRQGHEAFF
d_call: .; clone_size: .; v_call: TRBV6-4; j_call: TRBJ2-2; cdr3_length: 14; cdr3_nt: TGTGCCAGCAGTGACTTCCGAAATAGTGGGGAGCTGTTTTTT; cdr3_aa: CASSDFRNSGELFF
d_call: .; clone_size: .; v_call: TRBV28; j_call: TRBJ1-1; cdr3_length: 14; cdr3_nt: TGTGCCAGCAGTCCCCATAACAGGAACACTGAAGCTTTCTTT; cdr3_aa: CASSPHNRNTEAFF
d_call: .; clone_size: .; v_call: TRBV19; j_call: TRBJ1-5; cdr3_length: 13; cdr3_nt: TGTGCCAGTAGTATCCAGGGGCTACAGCCCCAGCATTTT; cdr3_aa: CASSIQGLQPQHF
d_call: .; clone_size: many; v_call: TRBV4-1; j_call: TRBJ2-2; cdr3_length: 15; cdr3_nt: TGCGCCAGCAGCCAAGATAAGGGGTTGGGCGGGGAGCTGTTTTTT; cdr3_aa: CASSQDKGLGGELFF
d_call: TRBD1; clone_size: .; v_call: TRBV2; j_call: TRBJ1-2; cdr3_length: 14; cdr3_nt: TGTGCCAGCAGGGACAGGGGGCCCAGGCATGGCTACACCTTC; cdr3_aa: CASRDRGPRHGYTF
d_call: TRBD1; clone_size: .; v_call: TRBV28; j_call: TRBJ1-5; cdr3_length: 15; cdr3_nt: TGTGCCAGCAGACCGGACAGGGGCGGCAATCAGCCCCAGCATTTT; cdr3_aa: CASRPDRGGNQPQHF
d_call: .; clone_size: once; v_call: TRBV2; j_call: TRBJ1-5; cdr3_length: 15; cdr3_nt: TGTGCCAGCAGCCCAAAAGCGCATAGCAATCAGCCCCAGCATTTT; cdr3_aa: CASSPKAHSNQPQHF
d_call: TRBD1; clone_size: .; v_call: TRBV9; j_call: TRBJ2-1; cdr3_length: 13; cdr3_nt: TGTGCCAGCAGCGGGCAGGGGGAAAATGAGCAGTTCTTC; cdr3_aa: CASSGQGENEQFF
d_call: .; clone_size: once; v_call: TRBV5-4; j_call: TRBJ1-2; cdr3_length: 13; cdr3_nt: TGTGCCAGCAGCTTGGGAGGGGGGGATGGCTACACCTTC; cdr3_aa: CASSLGGGDGYTF
d_call: .; clone_size: .; v_call: TRBV7-6; j_call: TRBJ1-4; cdr3_length: 15; cdr3_nt: TGTGCCAGCAGCTTAATGCAGGGGACAAATGAAAAACTGTTTTTT; cdr3_aa: CASSLMQGTNEKLFF
d_call: .; clone_size: .; v_call: TRBV6-5; j_call: TRBJ2-2; cdr3_length: 14; cdr3_nt: TGTGCCAGCAGTCCCCGAGGGGGCACCGGGGAGCTGTTTTTT; cdr3_aa: CASSPRGGTGELFF
d_call: .; clone_size: .; v_call: TRBV28; j_call: TRBJ1-2; cdr3_length: 12; cdr3_nt: TGTGCCAGCAGGGCCAGTCTCAATGGCTACACCTTC; cdr3_aa: CASRASLNGYTF
d_call: TRBD1; clone_size: once; v_call: TRBV19; j_call: TRBJ1-2; cdr3_length: 17; cdr3_nt: TGTGCCAGTAGTATAGATCTTCCGGGACAGGGGATTGACGGCTACACCTTC; cdr3_aa: CASSIDLPGQGIDGYTF
d_call: TRBD1; clone_size: .; v_call: TRBV10-3; j_call: TRBJ2-2; cdr3_length: 13; cdr3_nt: TGTGCCACCAACAGGGGCGGCACCGGGGAGCTGTTTTTT; cdr3_aa: CATNRGGTGELFF
d_call: TRBD1; clone_size: .; v_call: TRBV7-9; j_call: TRBJ1-1; cdr3_length: 15; cdr3_nt: TGTGCCAGCAGCTCCACGACAGGGGTGAACACTGAAGCTTTCTTT; cdr3_aa: CASSSTTGVNTEAFF
d_call: .; clone_size: .; v_call: TRBV12-3/TRBV12-4; j_call: TRBJ2-2; cdr3_length: 13; cdr3_nt: TGTGCCAGCAGATTTTCTGTCCCCGGGGAGCTGTTTTTT; cdr3_aa: CASRFSVPGELFF
d_call: .; clone_size: .; v_call: TRBV5-6; j_call: TRBJ1-2; cdr3_length: 16; cdr3_nt: TGTGCCAGCAGCTTGCCCCTCGGTAGGGTGGAGGGTGGCTACACCTTC; cdr3_aa: CASSLPLGRVEGGYTF
d_call: TRBD1; clone_size: .; v_call: TRBV10-3; j_call: TRBJ1-1; cdr3_length: 14; cdr3_nt: TGTGCCATCAGCCAGACAGGGGGCCTCACTGAAGCTTTCTTT; cdr3_aa: CAISQTGGLTEAFF
d_call: .; clone_size: .; v_call: TRBV12-3/TRBV12-4; j_call: TRBJ1-5; cdr3_length: 12; cdr3_nt: TGTGCCAGCAGTTTGTCCGATCAGCCCCAGCATTTT; cdr3_aa: CASSLSDQPQHF
d_call: TRBD2; clone_size: .; v_call: TRBV4-1; j_call: TRBJ2-3; cdr3_length: 17; cdr3_nt: TGCGCCAGCAGCCAAGCAGTTACTAGCGGGCGAACAGATACGCAGTATTTT; cdr3_aa: CASSQAVTSGRTDTQYF
d_call: TRBD1; clone_size: .; v_call: TRBV6-5; j_call: TRBJ2-2; cdr3_length: 15; cdr3_nt: TGTGCCAGCAGTTACCCGGGACAGGGTTCGCGGGAGCTGTTTTTT; cdr3_aa: CASSYPGQGSRELFF
d_call: .; clone_size: .; v_call: TRBV6-5; j_call: TRBJ1-2; cdr3_length: 13; cdr3_nt: TGTGCCAGCAGGGTGGCGGGGAACTATGGCTACACCTTC; cdr3_aa: CASRVAGNYGYTF
d_call: .; clone_size: .; v_call: TRBV29-1; j_call: TRBJ2-1; cdr3_length: 14; cdr3_nt: TGCAGCGTTGAACTGCGGGGAGCCTACAATGAGCAGTTCTTC; cdr3_aa: CSVELRGAYNEQFF
d_call: .; clone_size: .; v_call: TRBV2; j_call: TRBJ1-1; cdr3_length: 13; cdr3_nt: TGTGCCAGCAGTGAAGAACCCTTTCTAGGAGCTTTCTTT; cdr3_aa: CASSEEPFLGAFF
d_call: .; clone_size: .; v_call: TRBV9; j_call: TRBJ1-1; cdr3_length: 11; cdr3_nt: TGTGCCAGCAGCCGGGACACTGAAGCTTTCTTT; cdr3_aa: CASSRDTEAFF
d_call: .; clone_size: .; v_call: TRBV7-2; j_call: TRBJ1-5; cdr3_length: 15; cdr3_nt: TGTGCCAGCAGCTTATGGTCCAGTAGCAATCAGCCCCAGCATTTT; cdr3_aa: CASSLWSSSNQPQHF
d_call: TRBD1; clone_size: once; v_call: TRBV2; j_call: TRBJ1-2; cdr3_length: 13; cdr3_nt: TGTGCCAGCAGCGGACAGGGGTTAGGAGGCTACACCTTC; cdr3_aa: CASSGQGLGGYTF
d_call: TRBD1; clone_size: once; v_call: TRBV5-1; j_call: TRBJ2-2; cdr3_length: 16; cdr3_nt: TGCGCCAGCAGCTGGAACGCCGGGACAGGGGCTGGGGAGCTGTTTTTT; cdr3_aa: CASSWNAGTGAGELFF
d_call: TRBD1; clone_size: .; v_call: TRBV4-3; j_call: TRBJ1-1; cdr3_length: 14; cdr3_nt: TGCGCCAGCAGCTTACAGGGGGGAGACACTGAAGCTTTCTTT; cdr3_aa: CASSLQGGDTEAFF
d_call: .; clone_size: .; v_call: TRBV28; j_call: TRBJ2-3; cdr3_length: 14; cdr3_nt: TGTGCCAGCAGTTTACTCTCCCCCACAGATACGCAGTATTTT; cdr3_aa: CASSLLSPTDTQYF
d_call: .; clone_size: .; v_call: TRBV4-1; j_call: TRBJ2-1; cdr3_length: 15; cdr3_nt: TGCGCCAGCAGCCAAGTCGCAGGGACAAACAATGAGCAGTTCTTC; cdr3_aa: CASSQVAGTNNEQFF
d_call: TRBD1; clone_size: .; v_call: TRBV5-1; j_call: TRBJ1-2; cdr3_length: 14; cdr3_nt: TGCGCCAGCAGCTACAGGGGGACGGACTATGGCTACACCTTC; cdr3_aa: CASSYRGTDYGYTF
d_call: .; clone_size: few; v_call: TRBV25-1; j_call: TRBJ1-2; cdr3_length: 13; cdr3_nt: TGTGCCAGCAGTGCGGGGGGCGCGAATGGCTACACCTTC; cdr3_aa: CASSAGGANGYTF
d_call: .; clone_size: .; v_call: TRBV11-2; j_call: TRBJ1-3; cdr3_length: 15; cdr3_nt: TGTGCCAGCAGCTTATCGGGAGGGACTGGAAACACCATATATTTT; cdr3_aa: CASSLSGGTGNTIYF
d_call: .; clone_size: .; v_call: TRBV27; j_call: TRBJ2-3; cdr3_length: 13; cdr3_nt: TGTGCCAGCAGGGGTGATGGACTCGATACGCAGTATTTT; cdr3_aa: CASRGDGLDTQYF